This is a list of T cell receptor beta chains from one sample in a study of molecular identifiers for immune sequencing clone quantification. TCRdb processed the PCR reads anew with MiXCR; each CDR3 protein has one entry. The data hold approximately 320,000 distinct CDR3 sequences, with roughly a quarter observed a single time. Sequencing input: naive CD8+ T cells from blood, with Jurkat cell RNA spiked in. These TCRs come from a human donor in good health. Some libraries in this study had Jurkat cell RNA spiked in. Each CDR3 is given with its conserved first and last residue. The order of the fields is D gene, V gene, CDR3 protein. D genes are given only for firm matches.

D: .; V: TRBV5-4; CDR3: CASSSTEYNEQFF
D: TRBD2; V: TRBV30; CDR3: CAWSLASGRDEQFF
D: .; V: TRBV13; CDR3: CASSHTAESTDTQYF
D: TRBD1; V: TRBV28; CDR3: CASSLATGSGANVLTF
D: .; V: TRBV20-1; CDR3: CSARDRRPEAFF
D: .; V: TRBV2; CDR3: CASTEEPAGGANVLTF
D: .; V: TRBV6-1; CDR3: CASTDRSSLPQHF
D: TRBD2; V: TRBV11-2; CDR3: CASGGGRGIETDTQYF
D: .; V: TRBV27; CDR3: CASSTTGETQYF
D: .; V: TRBV7-2; CDR3: CASSLSGINTEAFF
D: TRBD1; V: TRBV15; CDR3: CATSSGTGGDQPQHF
D: .; V: TRBV28; CDR3: CASSFRGSVTEAFF
D: TRBD2; V: TRBV7-6; CDR3: CASSLALSGAGELFF
D: .; V: TRBV13; CDR3: CASSPSGAREQYF
D: TRBD2; V: TRBV7-9; CDR3: CASSLAGLAGEQDAQYF
D: TRBD2; V: TRBV19; CDR3: CASRSSGRYEQYF
D: TRBD2; V: TRBV7-3; CDR3: CASSSTSGRSSYNEQLF
D: TRBD2; V: TRBV12-3/TRBV12-4; CDR3: CASSSGTSNNEQFF
D: .; V: TRBV7-2; CDR3: CASSVTGAFSYNEQFF
D: TRBD2; V: TRBV29-1; CDR3: CSVRGSSGTSTDTQYF
D: .; V: TRBV27; CDR3: CASSVLGRTDTQYF
D: .; V: TRBV11-2; CDR3: CASSLHSVTNYEQYF